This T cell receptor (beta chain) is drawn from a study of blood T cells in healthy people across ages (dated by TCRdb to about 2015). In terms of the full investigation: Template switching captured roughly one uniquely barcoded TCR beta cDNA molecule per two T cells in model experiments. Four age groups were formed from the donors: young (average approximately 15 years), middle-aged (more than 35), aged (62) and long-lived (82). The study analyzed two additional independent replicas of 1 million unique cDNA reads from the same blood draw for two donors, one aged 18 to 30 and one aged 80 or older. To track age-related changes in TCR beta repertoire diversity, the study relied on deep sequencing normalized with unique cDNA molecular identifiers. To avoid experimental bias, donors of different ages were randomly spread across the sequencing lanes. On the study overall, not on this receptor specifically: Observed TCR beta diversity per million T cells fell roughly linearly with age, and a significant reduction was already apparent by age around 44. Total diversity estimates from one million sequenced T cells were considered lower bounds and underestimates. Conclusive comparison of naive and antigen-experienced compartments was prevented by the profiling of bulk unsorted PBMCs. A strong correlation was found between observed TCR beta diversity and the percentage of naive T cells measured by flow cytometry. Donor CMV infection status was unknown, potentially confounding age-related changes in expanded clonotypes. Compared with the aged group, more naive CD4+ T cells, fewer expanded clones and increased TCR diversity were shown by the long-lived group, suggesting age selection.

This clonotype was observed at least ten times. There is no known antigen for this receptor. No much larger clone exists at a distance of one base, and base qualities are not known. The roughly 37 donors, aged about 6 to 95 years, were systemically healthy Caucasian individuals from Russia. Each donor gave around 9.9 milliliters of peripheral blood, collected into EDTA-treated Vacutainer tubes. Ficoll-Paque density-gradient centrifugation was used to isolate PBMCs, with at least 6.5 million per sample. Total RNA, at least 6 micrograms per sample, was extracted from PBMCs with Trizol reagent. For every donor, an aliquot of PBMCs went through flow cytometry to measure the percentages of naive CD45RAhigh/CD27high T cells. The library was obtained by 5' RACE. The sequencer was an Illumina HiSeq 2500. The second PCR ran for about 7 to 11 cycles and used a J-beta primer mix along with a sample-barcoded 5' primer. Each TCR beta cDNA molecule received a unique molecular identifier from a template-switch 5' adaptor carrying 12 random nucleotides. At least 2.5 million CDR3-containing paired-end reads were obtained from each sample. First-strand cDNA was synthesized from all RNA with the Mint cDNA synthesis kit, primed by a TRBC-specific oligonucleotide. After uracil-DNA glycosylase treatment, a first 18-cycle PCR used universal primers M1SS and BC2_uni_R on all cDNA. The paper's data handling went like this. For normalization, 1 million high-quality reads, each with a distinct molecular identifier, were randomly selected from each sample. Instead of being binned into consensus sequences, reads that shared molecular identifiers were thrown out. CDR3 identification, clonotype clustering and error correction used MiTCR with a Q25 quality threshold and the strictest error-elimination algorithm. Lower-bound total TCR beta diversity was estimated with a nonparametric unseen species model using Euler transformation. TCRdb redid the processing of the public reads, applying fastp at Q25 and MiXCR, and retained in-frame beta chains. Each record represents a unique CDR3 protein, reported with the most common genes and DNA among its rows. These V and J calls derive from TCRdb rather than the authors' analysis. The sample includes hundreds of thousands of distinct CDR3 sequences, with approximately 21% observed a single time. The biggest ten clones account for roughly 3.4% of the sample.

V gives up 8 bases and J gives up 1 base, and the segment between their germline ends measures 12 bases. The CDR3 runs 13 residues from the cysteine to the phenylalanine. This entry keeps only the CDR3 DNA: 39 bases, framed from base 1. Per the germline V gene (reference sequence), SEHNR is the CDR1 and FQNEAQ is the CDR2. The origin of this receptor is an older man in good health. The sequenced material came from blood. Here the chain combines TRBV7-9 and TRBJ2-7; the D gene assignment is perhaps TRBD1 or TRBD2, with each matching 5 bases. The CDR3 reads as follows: CASGHEGSYEQYF. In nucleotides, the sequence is TGTGCCAGCGGACACGAGGGATCCTACGAGCAGTACTTC.